One and the same sample provided the 8 T cell receptor beta chains below, sequenced in a study of CD8 T cells in ankylosing spondylitis. Study findings and constraints: One TCR beta motif, made up of roughly eight highly homologous variants, appeared characteristic of ankylosing spondylitis blood.

TCRdb re-called the 5' RACE reads through MiXCR, storing one row per CDR3 protein. The repertoire includes about 480,000 distinct CDR3 sequences, roughly 15% of them detected once, and around 0.92% sits in the top ten. Antigen specificity for these receptors is unknown. The sequenced material came from blood, either unsorted or a sorted T cell fraction (not recorded which). The receptors come from a male donor with ankylosing spondylitis.

V usage is TRBV5-1 and J usage is TRBJ1-1; no clear D gene. The CDR3 sequence is 16 residues long. Germline values: CDR1 SGHRS, CDR2 YFSETQ. Trimming cost V 4 bases and J 0 bases, with 16 bases left between them. CDR3 loop: CASSLLGPAMNTEAFF. The CDR3 DNA reads as TGCGCCAGCAGCCTCCTAGGTCCAGCGATGAACACTGAAGCTTTCTTT.

The J gene is TRBJ2-6, the V gene TRBV30; D is uncertain. The germline V gene encodes CDR1 GTSNPN and CDR2 SVGIG (reference sequence). V was pared by 0 bases and J by 2 bases, with 2 bases between. CDR3 length: 13 amino acids. CDR3 in DNA: TGTGCCTGGAGTGTCCCTGGGGCCAACGTCCTGACTTTC. It specifies CAWSVPGANVLTF.

This clonotype was counted only a few times. The J gene is TRBJ1-2, the V gene TRBV20-1, with D unresolved. The CDR3 loop spans 15 amino acids. V gave up 1 base and J gave up 5 bases, with 17 bases separating them. Germline CDR1 is DFQATT and CDR2 is SNEGSKA (reference sequence). This chain's CDR3 is CSARVVGRAGYGYTF. The DNA for the CDR3 is TGCAGTGCTAGAGTGGTCGGGCGTGCGGGTTATGGCTACACCTTC.

This clonotype was seen only a few times. V is TRBV20-1 and J is TRBJ2-7, with no clear D. Trimming removed 6 bases from V and 6 bases from J, with 24 bases in between. The germline V gene encodes CDR1 DFQATT and CDR2 SNEGSKA (reference sequence). The CDR3 length is 15 residues. The CDR3 here is CSAASLRMWATEQYF. The DNA of the CDR3 is TGCAGTGCCGCCTCCTTAAGGATGTGGGCTACCGAGCAGTACTTC.

Only a few counts were recorded for this clonotype. This sequence joins TRBV6-1 and TRBJ1-1, with 7 bases matching TRBD1. The germline CDR1 and CDR2 sequences are MNHNS and SASEGT. This CDR3 region has 15 residues. V lost 1 base, J lost 0 bases, and 2 bases stayed unmatched. The CDR3 reads CASSEEGQLNTEAFF. CDR3 sequence (DNA): TGTGCCAGCAGTGAAGAGGGACAGTTGAACACTGAAGCTTTCTTT.

The V call is TRBV6-2 or TRBV6-3, the J call TRBJ1-2, with a weak D call TRBD1 (5 bases). Germline loops: CDR1 MNHEY, CDR2 SVGEGT. The CDR3 sequence is 20 residues long. Deletions cut 0 bases from V and 6 bases from J, with 29 bases between. CDR3 sequence: CASSYSSSRVVVSGPDGYTF. The DNA for the CDR3 is TGTGCCAGCAGTTACTCGAGCTCTAGAGTCGTGGTTTCAGGGCCCGATGGCTACACCTTC.

The rearrangement links TRBV5-5 to TRBJ1-5; D gene unclear. Germline V CDR1 and CDR2: SGHKS, YYEKEE (reference sequence). The CDR3 runs to 15 residues. The germline V and J ends were trimmed by 0 bases and 7 bases, with 14 bases remaining between them. DNA of the CDR3: TGTGCCAGCAGCTTGGATTGGAGTCCGGGGCAGCCCCAGCATTTT. It translates to CASSLDWSPGQPQHF.

This clonotype was picked up a small number of times. The chain couples TRBV10-3 to TRBJ1-3; 7 bases are a match to TRBD1. CDR3 length equals 14 residues. Germline trimming cut 6 bases from V and 4 bases from J; bases unmatched to any gene: 6. In germline, CDR1 is ENHRY, CDR2 SYGVKD. CDR3 residues: CAISGTASGNTIYF. In nucleotides, the CDR3 is TGTGCCATCAGCGGGACAGCCTCAGGAAACACCATATATTTT.